This T cell receptor (beta chain) stems from a study of human CD8 memory T cell subsets. It was UMI-labeled 5' RACE by which the TCR beta libraries were made. TCRdb reanalyzed the 5' RACE reads and collapses them to one entry per CDR3 protein, without DNA. The specimen's table records roughly 17,000 distinct CDR3 sequences. CDR1 and CDR2 from the germline V gene are SGDLS and YYNGEE. The CDR3 length is 15 residues. A CCR7+ PD-1- TIGIT- phenotype characterized the stem-like memory CD8+ T cells (TSTEM). PBMC were isolated from buffy coats given by healthy donors. The starting material, duplicate vials of 150,000 sorted CD8+ T cells per subset, provided the RNA.

V is TRBV9 and J is TRBJ2-5; TCRdb proposes TRBD2, but this gene call is untestable without DNA. The origin of this receptor is a human donor in good health. Input material: CD8+ stem-like memory T cells (TSCM and TCM) sorted from PBMCs. The sample's subset: stem-like memory CD8 T cells (TSTEM), CCR7+ PD-1- TIGIT-. The CDR3 is CASSVRDYVQETQYF.